Included here is one TCR beta chain sequence, with context. This clonotype has a count of ten or more. Its antigen target is currently unknown. No base quality information exists; no much larger clone differs at one position. The time point tag for this specimen amounts to: persistent/refractory GD, antithyroid drugs over 5 years with positive TRAb. RNA was extracted from PBMCs in TRIzol for both TCR sequencing and RNA sequencing. The diagnosis of Graves' disease followed American Thyroid Association guidelines. Recruitment of patients was carried out at an endocrinology department in Xi'an, China. From each patient, about 8.9 milliliters of peripheral blood was collected into an EDTA anticoagulant tube. Ficoll Paque Plus density gradient separation was used to isolate PBMCs, and no additional T cell sorting was done. An Agilent 2100 Bioanalyzer and agarose gel were used to check RNA quality, while a NanoDrop 2000 measured RNA concentration.

The germline V gene gives CDR1 as SGHVS and CDR2 as FQNEAQ. The CDR3 goes from the cysteine to the phenylalanine over 13 residues. Solely the CDR3 DNA is kept, with 39 bases framed from the first base. The germline V end is reduced by 4 bases and the J end by 10 bases; junction bases left unmatched: 6. This specimen belongs to a study of regulatory T cells in long-lasting Graves disease (dated by TCRdb to the early 2020s). As for the study more broadly: Persistent Graves' disease was defined as persistently positive TSH receptor autoantibodies together with antithyroid drug treatment for over 5 years. The study took place in China and was registered as a clinical trial. A total of around 35 samples underwent TCR sequencing: some 13 from persistent and approximately 20 from newly diagnosed Graves' disease patients. This study used TCR sequencing and RNA sequencing of peripheral blood to compare persistent Graves' disease patients against newly diagnosed Graves' disease patients. Antithyroid drugs had been taken for about 9.7 years on average by persistent Graves' disease patients in the clinical cohort. The research as a whole found: Preferential use of TRBV28, TRBJ1-2 and TRBJ2-5 was observed in persistent disease, whereas TRBV20-1 and TRBJ2-1 were favored in newly diagnosed disease. Compared with newly diagnosed patients, patients with persistent Graves' disease had lower TCR Shannon entropy and fewer highly expanded clones, which suggests clonal expansion. Only peripheral blood was studied, because thyroid tissue, the primary lesion, was inaccessible. More public clonotypes were shared among persistent patients (under 3,000) than among newly diagnosed patients (roughly 1,000). As a limitation, the authors acknowledged that the small sample size may reduce accuracy. Only the TCR beta chain was sequenced and analyzed.

Libraries came from multiplex PCR. TCRdb names Illumina HiSeq 4000 as the instrument used. To build TCR beta libraries, CDR3 regions were amplified by Arm-PCR using iRepertoire HTBI primers. Before sequencing, the PCR products went through gel purification. On the study's bioinformatics: Gene usage analysis of CDR3 amino acid clonotypes relied on the roughly 58 TRBV and around 13 TRBJ segments identified across samples. Filtered high-quality paired reads were merged into contigs using COPE and FqMerger. Contigs were aligned with BLAST to IMGT TRBV, TRBD and TRBJ reference genes, and CDR3 was defined per IMGT. Any clonotype with a frequency above 0.1% was classified as a highly expanded clone. Shannon entropy served as the measure of repertoire diversity, while the Gini coefficient captured V-J evenness. Clonotypes shared by more than one individual were considered public. In TCRdb, the public reads were trimmed at Q25 with fastp and aligned with MiXCR, with productive beta chains retained. Entries that share a CDR3 protein sequence are merged under the most common genes and DNA. These V and J calls are TCRdb output, not the study's own analysis. The sample table lists 350,000 to 500,000 distinct CDR3 sequences, around 20% of them with a count of one. The ten largest make up more than 13% of the sample.

The sequence joins TRBV7-8 to TRBJ2-1; 8 of the junction bases match TRBD1. This TCR was recovered from a female donor with Graves disease. The material sequenced was peripheral blood mononuclear cells (PBMCs), taken when the disease was refractory, from a patient treated with antithyroid drugs. The CDR3 protein: CASSYDRGGEQFF. The DNA sequence is TGTGCCAGCAGCTACGACAGGGGTGGGGAGCAGTTCTTC.